These T cell receptor beta chains were read from a single sample in a study of T cell responses to AZD1222 COVID-19 vaccine. Clones were read by immunoSEQ multiplex PCR, and TCRdb kept only the in-frame ones, dropping some. The top ten clones hold under 3.5% of a sample with 130,000 or so clones, 70% to 90% of them seen once. Sample: peripheral blood, taken on day 0 of AZD1222 vaccination. Receptors originate from an adult in good health. CDR3s include the opening cysteine and the closing phenylalanine or tryptophan. D genes are given only for firm matches. Size values are once, few and many counts, or a class for expanded clones, and some rows have none.

cdr3_aa	cdr3_nt	d_call	v_call	j_call	clone_size
CASSQGTFTGYSGEQYF	TGCGCCAGCAGCCAGGGCACGTTTACAGGGTATTCGGGCGAGCAGTACTTC	-	TRBV4-3	TRBJ2-7	-
CASSLLGLLNTEAFF	TGTGCCAGCAGCTTACTTGGCCTCCTGAACACTGAAGCTTTCTTT	-	TRBV7-9	TRBJ1-1	-
CASSLIRGLRPNTEAFF	TGTGCCAGCAGCCTAATAAGGGGTTTAAGACCGAACACTGAAGCTTTCTTT	-	TRBV3-1/TRBV3-2	TRBJ1-1	once
CASVRDRANEQYF	TGTGCCAGCGTTCGGGACAGGGCAAACGAGCAGTACTTC	TRBD1	TRBV2	TRBJ2-7	-
CASSLGVGYGSSYEQYF	TGTGCCAGCAGCTTAGGGGTAGGCTATGGGAGCTCCTACGAGCAGTACTTC	-	TRBV7-2	TRBJ2-7	-
CASSRGAVNYGYTF	TGTGCCAGCAGCCGGGGGGCGGTTAACTATGGCTACACCTTC	-	TRBV7-2	TRBJ1-2	-
CASSLGYRTLNGYTF	TGTGCCAGCAGCCTTGGGTACAGGACCCTAAATGGCTACACCTTC	-	TRBV3-1/TRBV3-2	TRBJ1-2	-
CASSPPDTYEQYF	TGTGCCAGCTCACCGCCTGATACCTACGAGCAGTACTTC	-	TRBV18	TRBJ2-7	-
CASSLSPLGRSSYEQYF	TGTGCCAGCAGTTTAAGCCCACTGGGACGGAGCTCTTACGAGCAGTACTTC	-	TRBV27	TRBJ2-7	-
CASSGRGANTEAFF	TGCGCCAGCAGCGGAAGGGGGGCGAACACTGAAGCTTTCTTT	-	TRBV5-1	TRBJ1-1	-
CASSQDKGWSSNYEQYF	TGCGCCAGCAGCCAAGATAAAGGGTGGAGCAGCAACTACGAGCAGTACTTC	-	TRBV4-3	TRBJ2-7	once
CASSLAVGLNTQYF	TGTGCCAGCAGCTTAGCCGTGGGACTCAATACGCAGTATTTT	-	TRBV11-2	TRBJ2-3	-
CASSQEAAVTDTQYF	TGCGCCAGCAGCCAAGAAGCAGCCGTCACAGATACGCAGTATTTT	-	TRBV4-1	TRBJ2-3	-
CASSLGRTNTGELFF	TGTGCCAGCAGCTTAGGGAGAACGAACACCGGGGAGCTGTTTTTT	-	TRBV11-1	TRBJ2-2	-
CASSLRGGDVTEAFF	TGTGCCAGCAGCTTAAGAGGGGGAGACGTCACTGAAGCTTTCTTT	-	TRBV11-2	TRBJ1-1	-
CAWSVSGGETQYF	TGTGCCTGGAGTGTATCGGGGGGGGAGACCCAGTACTTC	TRBD2	TRBV30	TRBJ2-5	-
CASSRDRTEGGYTF	TGTGCCAGCAGTCGGGACCGAACAGAGGGAGGCTACACCTTC	-	TRBV2	TRBJ1-2	-
CASSHITSGSGDTQYF	TGCGCCAGCAGCCATATCACTAGCGGGAGTGGGGATACGCAGTATTTT	TRBD2	TRBV5-1	TRBJ2-3	-
CASTRASGRSYSSYEQYF	TGTGCCAGCACTAGGGCTAGCGGGAGGTCCTATAGCTCCTACGAGCAGTACTTC	TRBD2	TRBV28	TRBJ2-7	once
CASSKTGSGTNNEQFF	TGTGCCAGCAGCAAGACAGGCTCCGGGACAAACAATGAGCAGTTCTTC	-	TRBV7-3	TRBJ2-1	-
CASSLSGGGLAAYNEQFF	TGTGCCAGCAGTTTATCAGGAGGGGGACTAGCGGCCTACAATGAGCAGTTCTTC	TRBD2	TRBV27	TRBJ2-1	-
CATKSPGVRDTGELFF	TGTGCCACCAAAAGCCCAGGGGTCAGGGACACCGGGGAGCTGTTTTTT	-	TRBV7-9	TRBJ2-2	-
CASSEGFGQFF	TGTGCCAGCAGCGAGGGGTTCGGGCAGTTCTTC	-	TRBV27	TRBJ2-1	-
CASSVESREGQGNTIYF	TGTGCCAGCAGCGTAGAGTCCCGAGAAGGGCAAGGAAACACCATATATTTT	-	TRBV9	TRBJ1-3	-
CASIGTGVMTRGWNSPLHF	TGTGCCAGCATCGGGACAGGTGTGATGACGAGGGGTTGGAATTCACCCCTCCACTTT	TRBD1	TRBV2	TRBJ1-6	-
CASSGGTGTSPLHF	TGTGCCAGTAGCGGCGGGACAGGGACTTCACCCCTCCACTTT	TRBD1	TRBV19	TRBJ1-6	-
CASVQNTEAFF	TGTGCCAGCGTCCAGAACACTGAAGCTTTCTTT	-	TRBV12-3/TRBV12-4	TRBJ1-1	-
CASSYSPVRGGPSAFF	TGTGCCAGCAGTTACTCGCCCGTAAGGGGCGGCCCCTCCGCTTTCTTT	-	TRBV6-2/TRBV6-3	TRBJ1-1	-
CASSATSGGPTDTQYF	TGTGCCAGCAGCGCGACTAGCGGGGGCCCTACAGATACGCAGTATTTT	TRBD2	TRBV9	TRBJ2-3	-
CSGSTGDRGYTF	TGCAGCGGATCAACAGGGGACCGCGGCTACACCTTC	TRBD1	TRBV29-1	TRBJ1-2	-
CASSVEGGTEAFF	TGTGCCAGCAGCGTAGAGGGGGGAACTGAAGCTTTCTTT	-	TRBV9	TRBJ1-1	-
CASSLSHREKLFF	TGTGCCAGCAGTTTAAGCCATCGGGAAAAACTGTTTTTT	-	TRBV12-3/TRBV12-4	TRBJ1-4	-
CASSFRQGGETEAFF	TGTGCCAGCAGCTTCCGACAGGGTGGTGAAACTGAAGCTTTCTTT	TRBD1	TRBV3-1/TRBV3-2	TRBJ1-1	-
CASSLEASGEETQYF	TGTGCCAGCAGCTTAGAGGCTAGCGGGGAAGAGACCCAGTACTTC	TRBD2	TRBV13	TRBJ2-5	-
CSASVAVTDTQYF	TGCAGTGCTAGTGTGGCGGTCACAGATACGCAGTATTTT	-	TRBV20-1	TRBJ2-3	-
CASSRPRGLNQPQHF	TGTGCCAGCAGCAGACCCAGGGGACTCAATCAGCCCCAGCATTTT	-	TRBV6-2/TRBV6-3	TRBJ1-5	-
CASSLGGGTITRVEQYF	TGTGCCAGCAGCTTGGGAGGGGGGACCATTACAAGGGTCGAGCAGTACTTC	-	TRBV13	TRBJ2-7	-
CASSTRLAADTQYF	TGTGCCAGCAGCACACGACTAGCTGCAGATACGCAGTATTTT	TRBD2	TRBV9	TRBJ2-3	-
CASSSMRSYEKLFF	TGTGCCAGCAGTTCGATGCGGTCATATGAAAAACTGTTTTTT	-	TRBV27	TRBJ1-4	-
CSASRGVWETQYF	TGCAGTGCCAGTCGGGGGGTTTGGGAGACCCAGTACTTC	TRBD2	TRBV20-1	TRBJ2-5	-
CASSQPTGTWVNTEAFF	TGTGCCAGCAGCCAGCCTACAGGGACGTGGGTGAACACTGAAGCTTTCTTT	-	TRBV3-1/TRBV3-2	TRBJ1-1	once
CAWRGPLNTIYF	TGTGCCTGGAGAGGACCGCTTAACACCATATATTTT	-	TRBV30	TRBJ1-3	-
CASSWDRYGNTIYF	TGTGCCAGCAGTTGGGACAGATATGGAAACACCATATATTTT	TRBD1	TRBV27	TRBJ1-3	-
CAIGLETQYF	TGTGCCATCGGACTGGAAACGCAGTATTTT	-	TRBV10-3	TRBJ2-3	few
CASPVYRGNQPQHF	TGTGCCAGCCCAGTCTACAGGGGGAATCAGCCCCAGCATTTT	TRBD1	TRBV25-1	TRBJ1-5	-
CASSHQQGASYNEQFF	TGCGCCAGCAGCCATCAACAGGGGGCGTCCTACAATGAGCAGTTCTTC	TRBD1	TRBV4-1	TRBJ2-1	-
CASSSRGFDTEAFF	TGTGCCAGCAGCTCCCGGGGGTTCGACACTGAAGCTTTCTTT	-	TRBV11-2	TRBJ1-1	-
CASTLSEDTQYF	TGTGCCAGCACCCTTTCCGAAGATACGCAGTATTTT	-	TRBV6-6	TRBJ2-3	-
CASSPIAGVYNEQFF	TGTGCCAGTAGTCCCATTGCCGGGGTCTACAATGAGCAGTTCTTC	-	TRBV19	TRBJ2-1	-
CASSLDRGSPLHF	TGTGCCAGCAGCTTAGATAGGGGTTCACCCCTCCACTTT	-	TRBV11-2	TRBJ1-6	-
CASSQNSGDTQYF	TGTGCCAGCAGCCAAAACAGTGGCGATACGCAGTATTTT	-	TRBV14	TRBJ2-3	-
CASSFGLKETQYF	TGTGCCAGCAGCTTCGGACTGAAAGAGACCCAGTACTTC	-	TRBV9	TRBJ2-5	-
CASRSRGVPNSPLHF	TGTGCCAGCAGGTCTAGGGGAGTCCCCAATTCACCCCTCCACTTT	-	TRBV13	TRBJ1-6	-
CASSFTSGFTDTQYF	TGTGCCAGCAGCTTTACTAGCGGTTTCACAGATACGCAGTATTTT	TRBD2	TRBV7-3	TRBJ2-3	-
CASSQEDRGPTEAFF	TGTGCCAGCAGCCAAGAGGACAGGGGGCCGACTGAAGCTTTCTTT	TRBD1	TRBV4-2	TRBJ1-1	-
CASSYLRTSGGDTQYF	TGTGCCAGCAGCTACCTCCGGACTAGCGGGGGAGATACGCAGTATTTT	TRBD2	TRBV28	TRBJ2-3	-
CAWSAGLLPRNEQFF	TGTGCCTGGAGTGCTGGGCTCCTACCTCGGAATGAGCAGTTCTTC	-	TRBV30	TRBJ2-1	-
CAWSRPQLSYNSPLHF	TGTGCCTGGAGCCGTCCCCAACTCTCCTATAATTCACCCCTCCACTTT	-	TRBV30	TRBJ1-6	few